The 27 T cell receptor beta chains presented below share a single source sample, sequenced in a study of blood T cell repertoires in COVID-19. Sequenced by immunoSEQ multiplex PCR; TCRdb stores in-frame clones only, minus some. Altogether under 60,000 clones are present, about four fifths being singletons, with the ten largest covering roughly 27%. Sequenced: peripheral blood. These receptors all come from a human donor in a cohort sampled during active COVID-19.

This chain joins TRBV6-5 and TRBJ2-2, with no clear D. The CDR3 loop spans 11 amino acids. The V gene lost 5 bases and the J gene lost 4 bases, with 2 bases spanning the gap. Germline CDR1 and CDR2: MNHEY and SVGAGI. The DNA of the CDR3 is TGTGCCAGCAGTCGCACCGGGGAGCTGTTTTTT. Translated, it gives CASSRTGELFF.

J is TRBJ2-1 and V is TRBV2; tentative D call: TRBD2 (6 bases). The germline CDR1 and CDR2 sequences are SNHLY and FYNNEI. V lost 6 bases and J 9 bases, leaving 15 bases between the germline ends. The CDR3 runs 13 residues. In DNA form, the CDR3 reads TGTGCCAGCAGCCGGGAGCTAATGGGTGAGCAGTTCTTC. It encodes CASSRELMGEQFF.

V gene TRBV27 combines with J gene TRBJ1-1; maybe TRBD1 (6 bases). This CDR3 has 14 residues. Trimming took 2 bases from V and 2 from J, leaving 9 bases between them. Per germline, CDR1 MNHEY and CDR2 SMNVEV (reference sequence). The DNA of the CDR3 is TGTGCCAGCAGTTTAAGGGGACATAACACTGAAGCTTTCTTT. This translates into CASSLRGHNTEAFF.

Only one count was recorded for this clone. This chain links TRBV3-1 (or the pseudogene TRBV3-2) with TRBJ2-7; 8 bases fit TRBD1. Per germline, CDR1 LGHDT and CDR2 YNNKEL (reference sequence). The CDR3 spans 14 residues. The trim removed 3 bases at V and 12 bases at J, leaving 13 bases unmatched. The DNA for the CDR3 is TGTGCCAGCAGCCAGGGACAGGTAGTCGGTAGTCGGTACTTC. It codes for CASSQGQVVGSRYF.

V usage is TRBV24-1 and J usage is TRBJ2-1; D might be TRBD1 (5 bases). V lost 10 bases and J 0 bases, leaving 9 bases between the germline ends. The CDR3 has 13 amino acids. From germline, CDR1 is KGHDR and CDR2 SFDVKD. The DNA for the CDR3 is TGTGCCACACAGGAGAACTCCTACAATGAGCAGTTCTTC. This gives the protein CATQENSYNEQFF.

The sample holds a few counts of this clone. This chain uses TRBV27 with TRBJ2-3; 8 positions match TRBD2. With 4 bases clipped from V and 1 base from J, the junction kept 7 bases outside the gene matches. The CDR3 spans 16 residues. Germline CDR1 reads MNHEY; CDR2 reads SMNVEV (reference sequence). The CDR3: CASSSIAGFGTDTQYF. CDR3 in DNA: TGTGCCAGCAGTTCTATAGCGGGATTTGGCACAGATACGCAGTATTTT.

This clone has more than one count but fewer than ten. This chain connects TRBV9 to TRBJ1-2; 9 bases match TRBD1. The junction had 8 bases not matched to a gene; V was cut back by 3 bases and J by 8 bases. This CDR3 spans 14 amino acids. Germline V gene data show CDR1 as SGDLS and CDR2 as YYNGEE. CDR3 DNA sequence: TGTGCCAGCAGCGGATATGGGACAGGGAAGGGCTACACCTTC. This sequence encodes CASSGYGTGKGYTF.

The chain joins TRBV27 to TRBJ1-1, with TRBD1 matching over 7 bases. Germline V gene sequence: CDR1 MNHEY, CDR2 SMNVEV (reference sequence). Trimming cost V 2 bases and J 0 bases; bases outside gene matches: 9. CDR3 length equals 17 residues. DNA for the CDR3: TGTGCCAGCAGTTTAAGAACAGGGGAAGCTATGAACACTGAAGCTTTCTTT. Translation gives CASSLRTGEAMNTEAFF.

V is TRBV5-4 and J is TRBJ1-2; no firm D call. The V and J ends lost 5 bases and 6 bases respectively, with 14 bases between them. The CDR3 consists of 13 residues. The V gene's germline CDR1 is SGHNT and CDR2 YYREEE (reference sequence). CDR3 nucleotides: TGTGCCAGCAGGCCCGCGGGTAAGGATGGCTACACCTTC. Its protein product is CASRPAGKDGYTF.

The V gene is TRBV7-3, the J gene TRBJ2-2; TRBD2 matches 8 bases. CDR3 length: 14 residues. V lost 8 bases to trimming and J lost 7 bases; unmatched junction nucleotides: 9. Per germline, CDR1 SGHTA and CDR2 FQGTGA. CDR3 sequence: CASGREGRGGELFF. The CDR3 DNA is TGTGCCAGCGGCCGGGAGGGCCGGGGCGGGGAGCTGTTTTTT.

V is TRBV18 and J is TRBJ1-1; 9 bases are shared with TRBD1. The CDR3 loop spans 17 amino acids. With V trimmed by 5 bases and J by 9 bases, 19 bases remained unmatched. Germline lookup yields CDR1 KGHSH and CDR2 LQKENI. The CDR3 here is CASSDLPGQGSLAQAFF. In DNA, the CDR3 is TGTGCCAGCTCAGACTTACCGGGACAGGGTTCTCTAGCGCAAGCTTTCTTT.

This clone was seen only once. This sequence joins TRBV6-5 and TRBJ1-5, with D perhaps matching TRBD1 (5 bases). This CDR3 comprises 15 residues. In germline, CDR1 is MNHEY, CDR2 SVGAGI. Trimming cost V 0 bases and J 4 bases, with 10 bases left between them. The CDR3 here is CASSYSTDSNQPQHF. CDR3 nucleotide sequence: TGTGCCAGCAGTTACTCGACAGACTCGAATCAGCCCCAGCATTTT.

The chain links TRBV10-3 to TRBJ2-1, with D possibly TRBD2 on 7 matching bases. Germline values: CDR1 ENHRY, CDR2 SYGVKD. This CDR3 region has 15 residues. With 6 bases removed from V and 2 bases from J, the gap between germline ends came to 14 bases. CDR3 amino acids: CAIRGGEGAYNEQFF. CDR3 nucleotides: TGTGCCATCAGAGGGGGGGAGGGAGCCTACAATGAGCAGTTCTTC.

This sequence joins TRBV5-6 and TRBJ2-1, with D unresolved. Germline CDR1 SGHDT, CDR2 YYEEEE. This CDR3 comprises 12 residues. The V end was cut by 3 bases, the J end by 4 bases, with 5 bases between. The CDR3 region has the DNA TGTGCCAGCAGCTCAAATTACAATGAGCAGTTCTTC. It is translated as CASSSNYNEQFF.

CDR3 in DNA: TGTGCCAGCAGCTTAAATCCGACAGGGGATGGCTACACCTTC. Amino acid sequence: CASSLNPTGDGYTF. V usage is TRBV7-3 and J usage is TRBJ1-2; 8 bases are shared with TRBD1. V was pared by 1 base and J by 6 bases, with 4 bases of the junction left unmatched. Germline V gene lookup returns CDR1 SGHTA and CDR2 FQGTGA. The CDR3 spans 14 residues.

The chain has TRBV6-6 and TRBJ2-3; 9 nucleotides line up with TRBD1. Germline CDR1 and CDR2: MNHNY and SVGAGI (reference sequence). This CDR3 is 15 amino acids long. J lost 4 bases, V lost 2 bases, and 4 bases had no gene match. The CDR3 protein is CASSYGTGSADTQYF. The CDR3 DNA sequence: TGTGCCAGCAGTTACGGGACAGGGTCCGCAGATACGCAGTATTTT.

This clone appeared many times. This sequence joins TRBV7-8 and TRBJ2-1; no firm D call. The CDR3 contains 16 residues. Germline values: CDR1 SGHVS, CDR2 FQNEAQ. Deletions cut 0 bases from V and 5 bases from J, with 14 bases between. The DNA of the CDR3 is TGTGCCAGCAGCTTAGCCGTTCCGGTCGTTAACAATGAGCAGTTCTTC. Translating it yields CASSLAVPVVNNEQFF.

The V call is TRBV4-2, the J call TRBJ2-7; possibly TRBD1 for D (5 bases). The CDR3 spans 14 residues. V dropped 3 bases and J dropped 3 bases, with 12 bases sitting between them. Germline CDR1 reads LGHNA; CDR2 reads YNFKEQ. CDR3 loop: CASSQEPDSYEQYF. As DNA, the CDR3 is TGTGCCAGCAGCCAGGAACCTGACAGCTACGAGCAGTACTTC.

This sequence joins TRBV5-8 and TRBJ2-3; the match to TRBD2 covers 8 bases. CDR3 length equals 14 residues. Germline CDR1 reads SGHTS; CDR2 reads YDEGEE. The trim removed 4 bases at V and 11 bases at J, leaving 12 bases unmatched. This CDR3 reads CASSLGGGPAGQYF. Here the CDR3 DNA reads TGTGCCAGCAGCCTCGGGGGGGGCCCTGCGGGGCAGTATTTT.

This clone has more than one count but fewer than ten. The chain is built from TRBV15 and TRBJ1-5, with unresolved D. The length of the CDR3 is 15 residues. The V gene lost 1 base and the J gene lost 1 base, with 8 bases spanning the gap. Per germline, CDR1 LNHNV and CDR2 YYDKDF (reference sequence). CDR3 protein: CATSRAGNSNQPQHF. DNA for the CDR3: TGTGCCACCAGCAGAGCCGGGAACAGCAATCAGCCCCAGCATTTT.

The CDR3 spells CASSPGQAYSGNTIYF. DNA for the CDR3: TGTGCCAGCAGCCCAGGACAGGCGTACTCTGGAAACACCATATATTTT. This chain links TRBV11-1 with TRBJ1-3, with 7 bases aligning to TRBD1. The CDR3 is 16 residues long. Unmatched junction bases numbered 7, after V lost 5 bases and J lost 0 bases. Germline CDR1 is SGHAT and CDR2 is FQDESV (reference sequence).

This sequence joins TRBV5-1 and TRBJ1-1; D is possibly TRBD1 (5 bases). Trimming removed 1 base at V and 5 bases at J, with 12 bases between. The CDR3 has 14 amino acids. The germline gives CDR1 SGHRS, CDR2 YFSETQ. CDR3 residues: CASSLRGLGTEAFF. Written as DNA, the CDR3 is TGCGCCAGCAGCTTGAGGGGCCTCGGAACTGAAGCTTTCTTT.

The rearrangement uses TRBV6-5 and TRBJ2-5, with no clear D. Germline V gene sequence: CDR1 MNHEY, CDR2 SVGAGI. CDR3 length: 11 amino acids. V shed 7 bases and J shed 0 bases, with 3 bases lying between them. CDR3 residues: CASNNQETQYF. Here the CDR3 DNA reads TGTGCCAGCAACAACCAAGAGACCCAGTACTTC.

The chain couples TRBV7-9 to TRBJ2-7; 9 nucleotides line up with TRBD1. In germline, CDR1 is SEHNR, CDR2 FQNEAQ (reference sequence). The J segment lost 3 bases and the V segment lost 5 bases, leaving 8 bases of the junction unmatched. This CDR3 spans 15 amino acids. CDR3 sequence reads: CASSRVETGGYEQYF. CDR3 DNA sequence: TGTGCCAGCAGCCGTGTCGAGACAGGGGGCTACGAGCAGTACTTC.

CDR3 DNA: TGTGCCAGGATACTTGGACTCACCCAGTCGAGCTATGGCTACACCTTC. Translation: CARILGLTQSSYGYTF. This rearrangement joins TRBV6-4 to TRBJ1-2, with D uncertain. The CDR3 is 16 amino acids. Germline V gives CDR1 MRHNA, CDR2 SNTAGT. V was clipped by 9 bases and J by 4 bases, with 24 bases between them.

This clone has just a few counts. This sequence joins TRBV7-8 and TRBJ1-2; 8 nucleotides match TRBD1. The CDR3 has 15 residues. Germline V lookup: CDR1 SGHVS, CDR2 FQNEAQ. V gave up 4 bases and J gave up 1 base; unmatched junction bases: 5. CDR3 protein: CASSSSGGVNYGYTF. CDR3 in DNA: TGTGCCAGCAGCTCCTCAGGGGGCGTTAACTATGGCTACACCTTC.

J is TRBJ2-3 and V is TRBV6-5, with D possibly matching TRBD2 (6 bases). Trimming left V 8 bases short and J 3 bases short, with 12 bases between. CDR1 is MNHEY and CDR2 is SVGAGI in the germline V gene. CDR3 length: 13 residues. CDR3 sequence: CASRDLATDTQYF. DNA of the CDR3: TGTGCCAGCCGGGACTTAGCGACAGATACGCAGTATTTT.